The subject of this entry is one T cell receptor (beta chain). Clones were sequenced by immunoSEQ multiplex PCR, and TCRdb holds only the in-frame ones, with some missing. The sample includes 200,000 to 300,000 clones, about 87% of them seen just once. Living in 24 US areas, the participants were between 18 and 89 years of age. The data originate from a study of blood T cell repertoires in COVID-19. Study background: COVID-19 samples from acute and convalescent phases originated in the United States, Italy and Spain. PBMCs, B-cell-depleted T cells, or T cells provided the cDNA or gDNA that made up the material.

The germline V and J ends were trimmed by 10 bases and 0 bases, with 4 bases remaining between them. The CDR3 runs to 11 residues. The germline CDR1 and CDR2 sequences are MRHNA and SNTAGT. The V and J genes are TRBV6-4 and TRBJ1-5; unclear D gene. Sequencing was performed on PBMCs or T cells enriched from blood (not recorded which). The origin of this receptor is a woman aged 40 to 55 with acute COVID-19. CDR3 sequence (DNA): TGTGCCACGTATAGCAATCAGCCCCAGCATTTT. This translates into CATYSNQPQHF.